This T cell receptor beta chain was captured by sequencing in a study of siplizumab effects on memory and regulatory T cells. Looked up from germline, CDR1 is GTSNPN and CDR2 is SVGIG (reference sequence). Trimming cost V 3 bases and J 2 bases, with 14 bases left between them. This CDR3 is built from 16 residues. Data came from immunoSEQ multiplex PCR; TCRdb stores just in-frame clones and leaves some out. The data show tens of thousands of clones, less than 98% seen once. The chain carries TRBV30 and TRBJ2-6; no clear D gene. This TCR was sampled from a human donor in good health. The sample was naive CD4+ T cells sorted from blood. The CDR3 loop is CAWSYDTTAGANVLTF. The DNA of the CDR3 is TGTGCCTGGAGCTATGACACCACGGCTGGGGCCAACGTCCTGACTTTC.